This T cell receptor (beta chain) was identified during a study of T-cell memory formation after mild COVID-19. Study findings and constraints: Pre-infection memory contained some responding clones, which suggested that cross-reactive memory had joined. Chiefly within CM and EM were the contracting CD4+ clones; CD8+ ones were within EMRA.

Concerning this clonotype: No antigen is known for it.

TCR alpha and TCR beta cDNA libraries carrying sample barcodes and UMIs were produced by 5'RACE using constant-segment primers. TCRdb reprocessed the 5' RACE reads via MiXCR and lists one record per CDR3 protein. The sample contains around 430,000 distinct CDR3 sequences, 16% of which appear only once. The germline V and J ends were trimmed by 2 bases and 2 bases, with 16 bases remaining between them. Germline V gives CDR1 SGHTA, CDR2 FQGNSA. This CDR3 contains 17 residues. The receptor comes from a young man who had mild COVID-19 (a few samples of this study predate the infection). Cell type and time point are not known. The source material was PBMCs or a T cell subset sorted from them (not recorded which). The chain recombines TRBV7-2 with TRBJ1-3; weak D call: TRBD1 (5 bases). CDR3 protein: CASSLYGALRAGNTIYF. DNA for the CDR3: TGTGCCAGCAGCTTATATGGTGCCCTCAGGGCTGGAAACACCATATATTTT.